These 10 T cell receptor beta chains were all obtained from the same sample, sequenced in a study of neurological immune-mediated disorders (dated by TCRdb to between 2018 and 2021). Library construction relied on 5' RACE. Sequencing used an Illumina HiSeq 2500. Using fastp trimming at Q25 and MiXCR clonotype assembly, TCRdb reanalyzed the public sequencing data and kept in-frame beta chains. Records with the same CDR3 protein are collapsed into one entry carrying the most frequent genes and DNA. The sample data list fewer than 20,000 distinct CDR3 sequences, and under 35% of these were observed just once. The ten largest clones represent about 33% of the sample. The sample was PBMCs. These TCRs come from a man aged 50 or older with HTLV-1-associated myelopathy (HAM/TSP).

A few counts support this clonotype. The chain uses TRBV10-3 and TRBJ2-2; D is unresolved. The CDR3 consists of 16 residues. The V gene's germline CDR1 is ENHRY and CDR2 SYGVKD. V lost 6 bases and J 3 bases, leaving 17 bases between the germline ends. Here the CDR3 reads CAIRPGQTWDTGELFF. The CDR3 nucleotides read TGTGCCATCAGGCCGGGCCAAACGTGGGACACCGGGGAGCTGTTTTTT.

The CDR3 reads CASSPRGGDEQFF. CDR3 DNA: TGCGCCAGCAGCCCCAGGGGGGGCGATGAGCAGTTCTTC. The rearrangement links TRBV5-1 to TRBJ2-1, with D perhaps given as TRBD1 or TRBD2 (7 bases each). The CDR3 is 13 amino acids. Trimming removed 4 bases at V and 8 bases at J, with 13 bases between. Per germline, CDR1 SGHRS and CDR2 YFSETQ.

This clonotype came up a few times. The rearrangement links TRBV10-1 to TRBJ2-5; weak D call: TRBD2 (6 bases). Germline CDR1 reads WNHNN; CDR2 reads SYGVQD (reference sequence). CDR3 length: 13 residues. The V end was cut by 11 bases, the J end by 4 bases, with 17 bases between. The CDR3 coding sequence is TGCGCCCGCGAGGACCGGAGGGGAGAGACCCAGTACTTC. It encodes CAREDRRGETQYF.

The J gene is TRBJ2-2, the V gene TRBV4-3; 9 nucleotides match TRBD2. Looked up from germline, CDR1 is LGHNA and CDR2 is YSLEER. Trimming removed 1 base from V and 6 bases from J; junction bases left unmatched: 18. The CDR3 sequence is 20 residues long. As DNA, the CDR3 is TGCGCCAGCAGCCAAGTCCTGGCAACATTCCCGGGACTAGCTCCCGGGGAGCTGTTTTTT. The encoded protein is CASSQVLATFPGLAPGELFF.

The chain uses TRBV3-1 and TRBJ2-7, with a weak D call TRBD1 (6 bases). The CDR3 sequence is 15 residues long. Trimming took 6 bases from V and 0 from J, leaving 15 bases between them. Germline lookup yields CDR1 LGHDT and CDR2 YNNKEL (reference sequence). In DNA form, the CDR3 reads TGTGCCAGCAGTGAGAGGACAGTCCGCTCCTACGAGCAGTACTTC. This encodes CASSERTVRSYEQYF.

This clonotype came up many times. The CDR3 protein is CASSIEGRGLPGANVLTF. As DNA, the CDR3 is TGTGCCAGTAGTATAGAGGGGAGGGGACTCCCTGGGGCCAACGTCCTGACTTTC. The gene calls are TRBV19 and TRBJ2-6; 7 bases match TRBD2. Germline V gene sequence: CDR1 LNHDA, CDR2 SQIVND (reference sequence). CDR3 length: 18 amino acids. V dropped 0 bases and J dropped 2; count of bases not matched to a gene: 7.

The chain recombines TRBV9 with TRBJ2-5, with D perhaps assigned TRBD1 or TRBD2 (5 bases each). The CDR3 length is 13 residues. V shed 0 bases and J shed 5 bases, with 8 bases lying between them. The germline V gene encodes CDR1 SGDLS and CDR2 YYNGEE. The CDR3 coding sequence is TGTGCCAGCAGCGTAGCGGGGCTGGAGACCCAGTACTTC. Translating gives CASSVAGLETQYF.

This clonotype was found many times. The chain joins TRBV5-1 to TRBJ2-3; D remains ambiguous. Germline V gene data show CDR1 as SGHRS and CDR2 as YFSETQ. The V and J ends lost 0 bases and 2 bases respectively, with 4 bases between them. The CDR3 contains 13 residues. The CDR3 loop is CASSLVPTDTQYF. As DNA, the CDR3 is TGCGCCAGCAGCTTGGTACCCACAGATACGCAGTATTTT.

This clonotype has only a few counts. This chain links TRBV7-8 with TRBJ2-7; 9 bases align to TRBD2. Germline CDR1 and CDR2: SGHVS and FQNEAQ. The V gene end was trimmed by 5 bases and the J gene end by 5 bases; junction bases not matched to a gene: 16. The CDR3 extends over 17 amino acids. CDR3 sequence: CASSPTRVLAGFDEQYF. Written as DNA, the CDR3 is TGTGCCAGCAGCCCAACTCGAGTGCTAGCGGGGTTCGACGAGCAGTACTTC.

This clonotype turned up a few times. This chain uses TRBV6-6 with TRBJ2-3; 11 bases are shared with TRBD2. The CDR3 length is 15 residues. CDR1 and CDR2 from the germline V gene are MNHNY and SVGAGI (reference sequence). V shed 6 bases and J 0 bases; nucleotides not matched to a gene: 2. The CDR3: CASRRLAGSTDTQYF. CDR3 nucleotide sequence: TGTGCCAGCAGGAGACTAGCGGGGAGCACAGATACGCAGTATTTT.